This TCR beta chain was captured by sequencing in a study of blood T cell repertoires in COVID-19. TCRdb keeps only in-frame clones here, not all; method: immunoSEQ multiplex PCR. The sample lists some 80,000 clones, roughly 76% occurring once. CDR3 length equals 14 residues. Looked up from germline, CDR1 is SGHRS and CDR2 is YFSETQ. The V segment lost 4 bases and the J segment 5 bases; nucleotides outside the gene matches: 3. The sample taken for sequencing was peripheral blood. This TCR came from a woman older than 75 with active or convalescent COVID-19. V gene TRBV5-1 combines with J gene TRBJ2-3, with TRBD2 identical over 11 bases. CDR3 residues: CASSLSGGEDTQYF. CDR3 bases: TGCGCCAGCAGCCTTAGCGGGGGGGAAGATACGCAGTATTTT.